The following is a T cell receptor (beta chain) sequence with its context. Its cognate antigen has yet to be identified. No base quality information exists; no much larger clone differs at one position. Hyperthyroidism patients were newly diagnosed, with disease duration under 2 months, and aged 18 to 65 years. Exclusion was applied to patients with uncontrolled infections, other autoimmune diseases, pregnancy or lactation. Clinical symptoms, serum thyroxine and TRAb, thyroid ultrasound, and orbital computed tomography formed the basis for the diagnoses. Blood from progressor patients was collected at the time of first diagnosis with hyperthyroidism, before any ophthalmopathy symptoms had appeared. PBMCs were isolated from roughly 10 ml of fresh peripheral blood by Ficoll-Paque density gradient centrifugation. Patients classed as progressors first received a Graves' hyperthyroidism diagnosis and then went on to develop ophthalmopathy during follow-up. Total RNA was extracted using Trizol reagent, and RNA quality was assessed on an Agilent 2100 Bioanalyzer.

This sample is drawn from a study of T cells in Graves' hyperthyroidism and ophthalmopathy (dated 2019 in TCRdb). Concerning the study at large: Peripheral blood samples were taken at initial diagnosis, before any treatment was given. A discovery cohort of approximately 100 patients, approximately 45 with Graves' ophthalmopathy and about 58 with stable Graves' hyperthyroidism, was used to find distinguishing TCR V-J signatures. Prospective prediction of ophthalmopathy was tested in an independent validation cohort of approximately 18 hyperthyroidism patients and 17 patients who later progressed to ophthalmopathy. For training and testing, the approximately 92 patients in the discovery cohort were randomly divided in a 7:3 ratio. In more than 5 Graves' hyperthyroidism patients, the study also compared T-cell repertoires from thyroid tissue with T-cell repertoires from blood. Once sampling was done, hyperthyroidism patients were given methimazole at a starting dose of 30 mg daily, whereas ophthalmopathy patients were given high-dose intravenous methylprednisolone. The paper reports TCR Vbeta CDR3 sequencing of some 140 peripheral blood samples: approximately 43 ophthalmopathy, fewer than 85 hyperthyroidism and around 17 progressor patients. What the study reported, not specific to this receptor: A model built on a 13 V-J signature distinguished ophthalmopathy from stable hyperthyroidism, reaching about 88% sensitivity and approximately 81% specificity in cross-validation and 80%/75% in testing. Most expanded thyroid clonotypes (frequency above 0.001) were also detected in blood, suggesting blood repertoires may reflect thyroid immune responses. In validation, the model predicted progression to ophthalmopathy a median of roughly 6.5 months before onset, with approximately 68% sensitivity and about 75% specificity. No statistical method was used to set the sample size in advance, and investigators knew the group allocation.

V is pared back by 5 bases and J by 3 bases, with 20 bases lying between the germline termini. Inclusive of the bounding cysteine and phenylalanine, the CDR3 is 17 residues long. The sequence is cut down to CDR3 DNA, 51 bases in frame from base 1. CDR1 and CDR2 are drawn from the germline V gene (reference sequence): SEHNR, FQNEAQ. The TCR beta CDR3 regions were amplified from RNA transcripts. The TCR CDR3 was subjected to a first round of RT-PCR using the HTBI primer set and the Qiagen OneStep RT-PCR kit. The libraries were constructed in a second round of multiplex PCR and then size-selected and purified. Libraries were sequenced paired-end with 100 bp reads on an Illumina HiSeq2000. The authors' analysis ran thus. Raw data were processed with SOAPnuke, discarding reads with adapters, uncalled bases, mean Phred below 15, or no exact constant-primer or identifier match. COPE v1.2.5 was used to merge the high-quality paired reads, and each unique nucleotide sequence was defined as a clonotype. Clonotypes were aligned to IMGT TRBV, TRBD and TRBJ reference segments using MiTCR v1.1. Analysis was restricted to V-J combinations with a frequency above 0.0001, which covered roughly 99% of repertoires. The TCS score was defined as F50 (clonal expansion) divided by E x V (chaos), with BLOSUM62-based TCRdist calculated between CDR3 peptides within each V-J. Welch's t-statistics and random forest reduced around 520 V-J features to 10 to 15, which were used in a naive Bayes classifier (R e1071). The raw public data were reprocessed by TCRdb itself: fastp quality trimming at Q25, MiXCR clonotype calling, in-frame beta chains only. CDR3 protein duplicates are merged, each entry listing the most common genes and DNA. TCRdb, not the authors, supplied the V and J calls. Across this sample there are around 700,000 distinct CDR3 sequences, with around 20% seen only once. 16% of the sample is in the top ten clones.

The clonotype was recovered from a woman aged 50 to 60 with Graves' hyperthyroidism that later progressed to Graves' ophthalmopathy. The sequencing sample was made of blood. Here the chain combines TRBV7-9 and TRBJ1-3, with the D gene uncertain. The CDR3 protein sequence reads: CASSPYLGSWFGNTIYF. The DNA sequence is as follows: TGTGCCAGCAGCCCGTACTTGGGTAGTTGGTTTGGAAACACCATATATTTT.